This TCR beta chain was documented in a study of PD-L1 blockade in urothelial cancer. The CDR3 contains 13 residues. The germline V and J ends were trimmed by 4 bases and 0 bases, with 9 bases remaining between them. CDR1 SQVTM and CDR2 ANQGSEA come from the germline V gene. Time point noted: pretreatment peripheral blood. This table comes from immunoSEQ multiplex PCR, and its TCRdb copy is limited to in-frame clones, with some not included. In the table there are tens of thousands of clones, 65% to 90% of which are singletons. The origin of this receptor is a man in his 70s with urothelial cancer. The material sequenced was PBMCs, taken around atezolizumab (anti-PD-L1) treatment. The gene calls are TRBV29-1 and TRBJ1-2; D is unresolved. CDR3 in DNA: TGCAGCGTTGTACAGATAGCTAACTATGGCTACACCTTC. This gives the protein CSVVQIANYGYTF.